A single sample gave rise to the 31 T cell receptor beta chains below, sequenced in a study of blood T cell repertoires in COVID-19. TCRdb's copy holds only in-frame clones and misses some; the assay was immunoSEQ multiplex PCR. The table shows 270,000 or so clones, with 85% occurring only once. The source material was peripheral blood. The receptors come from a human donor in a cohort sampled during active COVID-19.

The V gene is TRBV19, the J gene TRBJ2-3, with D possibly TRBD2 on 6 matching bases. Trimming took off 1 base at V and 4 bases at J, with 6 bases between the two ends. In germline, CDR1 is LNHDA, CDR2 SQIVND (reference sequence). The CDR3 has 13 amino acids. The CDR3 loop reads CASSIGLADTQYF. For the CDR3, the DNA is TGTGCCAGTAGTATAGGACTAGCAGATACGCAGTATTTT.

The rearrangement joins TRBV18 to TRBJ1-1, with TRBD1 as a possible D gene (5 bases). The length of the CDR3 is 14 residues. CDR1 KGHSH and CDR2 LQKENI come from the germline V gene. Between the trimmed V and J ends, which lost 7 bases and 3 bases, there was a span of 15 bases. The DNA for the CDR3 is TGTGCCAGCTTCCGGGGGGGTGATCACACTGAAGCTTTCTTT. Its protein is CASFRGGDHTEAFF.

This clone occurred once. For the CDR3, the DNA is TGCACCAGCAGTCGCCTAGCGGGAGGGCATGAGTACAATGAGCAGTTCTTC. This translates into CTSSRLAGGHEYNEQFF. V usage is TRBV1 and J usage is TRBJ2-1; the table gives TRBD2 as D, unverified against the DNA. TRBV1 is noted as a pseudogene. This CDR3 spans 17 amino acids.

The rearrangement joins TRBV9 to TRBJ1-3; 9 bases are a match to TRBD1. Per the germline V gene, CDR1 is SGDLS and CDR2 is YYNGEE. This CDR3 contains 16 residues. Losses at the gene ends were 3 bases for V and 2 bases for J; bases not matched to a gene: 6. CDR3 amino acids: CASSEFTGGTGNTIYF. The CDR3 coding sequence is TGTGCCAGCAGCGAATTCACAGGGGGCACTGGAAACACCATATATTTT.

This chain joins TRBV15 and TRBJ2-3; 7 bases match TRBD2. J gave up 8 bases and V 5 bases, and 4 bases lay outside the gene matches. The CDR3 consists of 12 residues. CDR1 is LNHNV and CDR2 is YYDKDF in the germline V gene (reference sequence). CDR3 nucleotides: TGTGCCACCAGCCGGGGGAGGGGTACGCAGTATTTT. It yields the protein CATSRGRGTQYF.

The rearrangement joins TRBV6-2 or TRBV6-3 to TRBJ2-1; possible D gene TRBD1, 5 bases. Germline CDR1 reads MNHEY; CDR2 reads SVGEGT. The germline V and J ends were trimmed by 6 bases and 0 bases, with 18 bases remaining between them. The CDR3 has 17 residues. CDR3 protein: CASSPFSPGYSYNEQFF. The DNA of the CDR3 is TGTGCCAGCAGCCCTTTCTCTCCAGGGTACTCCTACAATGAGCAGTTCTTC.

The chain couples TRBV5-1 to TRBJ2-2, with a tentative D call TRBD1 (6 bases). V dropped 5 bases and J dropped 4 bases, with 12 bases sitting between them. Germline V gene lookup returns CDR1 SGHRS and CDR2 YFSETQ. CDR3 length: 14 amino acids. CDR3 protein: CASRGQGRTGELFF. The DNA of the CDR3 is TGCGCCAGCAGGGGTCAGGGGCGCACCGGGGAGCTGTTTTTT. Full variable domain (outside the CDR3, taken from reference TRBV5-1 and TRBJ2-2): KAGVTQTPRYLIKTRGQQVTLSCSPISGHRSVSWYQQTPGQGLQFLFEYFSETQRNKGNFPGRFSGRQFSNSRSEMNVSTLELGDSALYLCASRGQGRTGELFFGEGSRLTVL.

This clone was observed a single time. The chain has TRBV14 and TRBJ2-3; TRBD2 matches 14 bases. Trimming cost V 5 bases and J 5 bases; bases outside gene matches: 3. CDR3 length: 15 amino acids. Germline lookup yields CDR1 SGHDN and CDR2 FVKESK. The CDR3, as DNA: TGTGCCAGCAGCAGACTAGCGGGAGGGAGAGATACGCAGTATTTT. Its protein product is CASSRLAGGRDTQYF.

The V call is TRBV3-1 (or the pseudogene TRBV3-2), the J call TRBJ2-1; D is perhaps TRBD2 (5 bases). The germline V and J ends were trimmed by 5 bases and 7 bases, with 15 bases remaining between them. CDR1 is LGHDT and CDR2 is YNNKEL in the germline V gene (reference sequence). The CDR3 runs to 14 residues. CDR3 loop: CASSETGTVNEQFF. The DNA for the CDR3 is TGTGCCAGCAGCGAAACGGGAACGGTGAATGAGCAGTTCTTC.

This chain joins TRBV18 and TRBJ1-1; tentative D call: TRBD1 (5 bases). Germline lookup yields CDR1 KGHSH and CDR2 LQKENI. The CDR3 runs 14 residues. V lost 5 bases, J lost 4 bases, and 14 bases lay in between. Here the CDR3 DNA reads TGTGCCAGCTCAGCGACAGATTTTGTCACTGAAGCTTTCTTT. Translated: CASSATDFVTEAFF. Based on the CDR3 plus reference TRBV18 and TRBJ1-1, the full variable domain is NAGVMQNPRHLVRRRGQEARLRCSPMKGHSHVYWYRQLPEEGLKFMVYLQKENIIDESGMPKERFSAEFPKEGPSILRIQQVVRGDSAAYFCASSATDFVTEAFFGQGTRLTVV.

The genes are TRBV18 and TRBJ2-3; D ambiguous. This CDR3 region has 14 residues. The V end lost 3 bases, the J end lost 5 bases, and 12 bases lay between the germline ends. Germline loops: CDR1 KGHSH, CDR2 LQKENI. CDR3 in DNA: TGTGCCAGCTCACCCGCGAATCTAGTAGATACGCAGTATTTT. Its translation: CASSPANLVDTQYF.

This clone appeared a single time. Here the CDR3 reads CASTRDRGRTGELFF. The CDR3 DNA reads TGTGCCAGCACCAGGGACAGGGGGCGAACCGGGGAGCTGTTTTTT. This chain links TRBV2 with TRBJ2-2; 12 bases map to TRBD1. The V gene end was trimmed by 7 bases and the J gene end by 5 bases; junction bases not matched to a gene: 5. The V gene's germline CDR1 is SNHLY and CDR2 FYNNEI. The CDR3 is 15 amino acids.

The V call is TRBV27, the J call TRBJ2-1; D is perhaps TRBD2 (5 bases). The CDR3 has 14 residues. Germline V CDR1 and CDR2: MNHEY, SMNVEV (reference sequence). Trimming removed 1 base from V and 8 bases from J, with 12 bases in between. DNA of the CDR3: TGTGCCAGCAGTTTATATCTCTTCGGGGATGAGCAGTTCTTC. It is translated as CASSLYLFGDEQFF.

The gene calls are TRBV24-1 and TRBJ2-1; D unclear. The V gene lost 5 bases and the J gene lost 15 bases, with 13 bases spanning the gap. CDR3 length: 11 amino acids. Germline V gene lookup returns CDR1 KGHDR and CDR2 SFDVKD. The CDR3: CATSGNERWFF. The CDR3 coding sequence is TGTGCCACCAGTGGAAACGAGCGCTGGTTCTTC.

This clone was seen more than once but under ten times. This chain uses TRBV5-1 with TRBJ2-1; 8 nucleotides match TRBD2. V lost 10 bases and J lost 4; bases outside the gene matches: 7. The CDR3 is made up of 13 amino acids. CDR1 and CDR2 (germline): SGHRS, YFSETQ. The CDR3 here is CACDSGNYNEQFF. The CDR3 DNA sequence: TGCGCCTGCGATAGCGGGAATTACAATGAGCAGTTCTTC.

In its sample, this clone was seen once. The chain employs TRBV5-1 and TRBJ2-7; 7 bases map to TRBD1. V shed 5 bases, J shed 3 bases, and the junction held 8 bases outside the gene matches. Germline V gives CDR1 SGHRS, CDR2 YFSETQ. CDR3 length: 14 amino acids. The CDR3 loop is CASSQDRSRYEQYF. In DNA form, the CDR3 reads TGCGCCAGCAGTCAGGACAGGTCCCGCTACGAGCAGTACTTC.

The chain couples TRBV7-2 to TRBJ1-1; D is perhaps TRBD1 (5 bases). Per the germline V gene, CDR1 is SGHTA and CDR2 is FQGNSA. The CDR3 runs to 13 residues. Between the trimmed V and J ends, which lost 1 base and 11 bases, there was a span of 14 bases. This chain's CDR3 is CASSLGLLGHAFF. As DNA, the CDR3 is TGTGCCAGCAGCTTAGGGTTGTTGGGGCATGCTTTCTTT. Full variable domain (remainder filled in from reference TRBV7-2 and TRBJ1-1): GAGVSQSPSNKVTEKGKDVELRCDPISGHTALYWYRQSLGQGLEFLIYFQGNSAPDKSGLPSDRFSAERTGGSVSTLTIQRTQQEDSAVYLCASSLGLLGHAFFGQGTRLTVV.

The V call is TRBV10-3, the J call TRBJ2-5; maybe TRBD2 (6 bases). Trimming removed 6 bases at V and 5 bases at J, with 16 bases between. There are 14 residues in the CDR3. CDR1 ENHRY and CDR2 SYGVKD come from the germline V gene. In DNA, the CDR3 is TGTGCCATCAGGTCGGGAACTAGCACGGAGACCCAGTACTTC. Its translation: CAIRSGTSTETQYF.

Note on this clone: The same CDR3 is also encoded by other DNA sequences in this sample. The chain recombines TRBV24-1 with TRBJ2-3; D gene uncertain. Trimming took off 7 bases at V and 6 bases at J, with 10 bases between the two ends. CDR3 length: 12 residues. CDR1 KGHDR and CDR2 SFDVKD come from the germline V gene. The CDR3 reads CATSPGSDTQYF. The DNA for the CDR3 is TGTGCCACCAGCCCCGGGTCGGATACGCAGTATTTT.

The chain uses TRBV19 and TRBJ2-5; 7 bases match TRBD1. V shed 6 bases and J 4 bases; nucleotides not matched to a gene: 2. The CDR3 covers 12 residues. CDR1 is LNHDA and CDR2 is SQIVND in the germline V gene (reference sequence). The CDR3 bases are TGTGCCAGTAGCTCAGGGGGAGAGACCCAGTACTTC. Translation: CASSSGGETQYF. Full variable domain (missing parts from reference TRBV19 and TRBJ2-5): DGGITQSPKYLFRKEGQNVTLSCEQNLNHDAMYWYRQDPGQGLRLIYYSQIVNDFQKGDIAEGYSVSREKKESFPLTVTSAQKNPTAFYLCASSSGGETQYFGPGTRLLVL.

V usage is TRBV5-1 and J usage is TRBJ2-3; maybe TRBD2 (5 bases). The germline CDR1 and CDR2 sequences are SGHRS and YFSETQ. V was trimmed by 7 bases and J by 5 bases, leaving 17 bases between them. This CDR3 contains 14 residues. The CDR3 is CASREEGRGDTQYF. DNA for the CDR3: TGCGCCAGCCGGGAAGAGGGCCGTGGAGATACGCAGTATTTT.

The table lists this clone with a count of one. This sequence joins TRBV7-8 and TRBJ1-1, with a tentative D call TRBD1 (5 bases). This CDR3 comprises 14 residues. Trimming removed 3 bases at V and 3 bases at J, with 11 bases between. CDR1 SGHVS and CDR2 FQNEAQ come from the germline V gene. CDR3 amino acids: CASSFRVVDTEAFF. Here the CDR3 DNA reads TGTGCCAGCAGCTTCAGGGTTGTGGACACTGAAGCTTTCTTT.

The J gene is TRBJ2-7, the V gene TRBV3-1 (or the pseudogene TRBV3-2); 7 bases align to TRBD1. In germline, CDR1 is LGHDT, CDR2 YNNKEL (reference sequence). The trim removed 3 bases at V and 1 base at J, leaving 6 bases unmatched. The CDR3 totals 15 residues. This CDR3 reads CASSQMQGVSYEQYF. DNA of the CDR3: TGTGCCAGCAGCCAGATGCAGGGGGTATCCTACGAGCAGTACTTC.

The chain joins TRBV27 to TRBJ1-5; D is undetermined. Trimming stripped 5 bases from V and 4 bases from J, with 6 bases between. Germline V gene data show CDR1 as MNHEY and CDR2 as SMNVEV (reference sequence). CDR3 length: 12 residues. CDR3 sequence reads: CASSHKNQPQHF. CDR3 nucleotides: TGTGCCAGCAGTCACAAAAATCAGCCCCAGCATTTT.

CDR3 coding DNA: TGTGCCAGCAGCTCTAGCGGTAGCACAGATACGCAGTATTTT. It translates to CASSSSGSTDTQYF. This sequence joins TRBV7-3 and TRBJ2-3; 7 bases map to TRBD2. CDR1 is SGHTA, CDR2 FQGTGA, per germline. Trimming took 4 bases from V and 0 from J; bases not matched to a gene: 1. This CDR3 is 14 amino acids long.

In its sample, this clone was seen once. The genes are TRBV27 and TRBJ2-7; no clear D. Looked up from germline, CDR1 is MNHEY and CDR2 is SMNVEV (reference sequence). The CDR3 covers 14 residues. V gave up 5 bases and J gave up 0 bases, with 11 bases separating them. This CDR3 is CASSPYSGSYEQYF. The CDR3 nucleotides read TGTGCCAGCAGTCCCTACTCGGGCTCCTACGAGCAGTACTTC.

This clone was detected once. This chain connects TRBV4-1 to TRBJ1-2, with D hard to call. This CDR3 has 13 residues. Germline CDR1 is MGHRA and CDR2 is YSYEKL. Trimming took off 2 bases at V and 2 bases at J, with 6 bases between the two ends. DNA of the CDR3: TGCGCCAGCAGCCAAATAGTAAACTATGGCTACACCTTC. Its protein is CASSQIVNYGYTF.

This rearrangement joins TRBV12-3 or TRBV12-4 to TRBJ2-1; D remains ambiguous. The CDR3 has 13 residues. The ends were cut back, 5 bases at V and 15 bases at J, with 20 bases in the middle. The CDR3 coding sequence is TGTGCCAGCAGTACCCGCACGAGCGAGCAACGGTTCTTC. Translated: CASSTRTSEQRFF.

The chain's CDR3 is CASSSRQGDLAGNTIYF. CDR3 bases: TGTGCCAGCAGTTCGAGACAGGGGGATCTTGCTGGAAACACCATATATTTT. V gene TRBV27 combines with J gene TRBJ1-3; TRBD1 aligns across 9 bases. Trimming cost V 4 bases and J 2 bases; bases outside gene matches: 9. Germline CDR1 and CDR2: MNHEY and SMNVEV (reference sequence). The CDR3 spans 17 residues.

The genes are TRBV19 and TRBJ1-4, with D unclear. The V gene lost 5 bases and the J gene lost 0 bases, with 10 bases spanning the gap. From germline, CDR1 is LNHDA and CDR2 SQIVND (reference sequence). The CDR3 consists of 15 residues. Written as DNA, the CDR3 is TGTGCCAGTAGTCGTCTAGGTGCAACTAATGAAAAACTGTTTTTT. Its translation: CASSRLGATNEKLFF.

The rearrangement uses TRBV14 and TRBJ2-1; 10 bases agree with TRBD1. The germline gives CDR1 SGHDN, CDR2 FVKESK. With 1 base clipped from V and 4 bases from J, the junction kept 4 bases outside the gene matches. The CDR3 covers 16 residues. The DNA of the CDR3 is TGTGCCAGCAGCCAAGGAGACAGGGGGCTTTACAATGAGCAGTTCTTC. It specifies CASSQGDRGLYNEQFF.